Listed here are 22 T cell receptor beta chains from one sample, sequenced in a study of CD8 T cells in Susac syndrome. The authors reverse transcribed roughly 0.5 to 1 ug RNA with random hexamers. TCRdb reprocessed the immunoSEQ multiplex PCR reads with MiXCR, giving one entry per CDR3 protein. This table has approximately 300,000 distinct CDR3 sequences, roughly 85% appearing once. Specimen: CD8+ T cells from PBMCs. These receptors originate from a human donor with multiple sclerosis.

This clonotype has only a few counts. The chain couples TRBV7-9 to TRBJ2-7; possibly TRBD1 for D (5 bases). The germline gives CDR1 SEHNR, CDR2 FQNEAQ (reference sequence). Trimming shortened V by 5 bases and J by 5 bases, and 25 bases separated the two germline ends. The CDR3 sequence is 17 residues long. The CDR3 spells CASSTSSQGPLNDEQYF. The CDR3 nucleotides read TGTGCCAGCAGCACGTCTTCCCAGGGCCCTCTTAACGACGAGCAGTACTTC.

This chain uses TRBV10-1 with TRBJ2-7; no definite D call. Trimming left V 3 bases short and J 2 bases short, with 11 bases between. The germline V gene has CDR1 WNHNN and CDR2 SYGVQD (reference sequence). There are 14 residues in the CDR3. CDR3 nucleotide sequence: TGCGCCAGCAGTGACCGGGTCACAACCTACGAGCAGTACTTC. Translating it yields CASSDRVTTYEQYF.

As regards this clonotype: It is unclear where the CDR3 begins or ends on the DNA, so no DNA is shown, and the CDR3 is as TCRdb lists it. This rearrangement joins TRBV20-1 to TRBJ2-2; no DNA check was done on the table's D call, TRBD2. Germline assignment: CDR1 DFQATT and CDR2 SNEGSKA (reference sequence). Inclusive of both ends, the CDR3 amounts to 17 amino acids. CDR3 protein: CSATQTSGTKTPGSCFF.

V usage is TRBV6-2 or TRBV6-3 and J usage is TRBJ2-6, with TRBD1 identical over 9 bases. The V gene end was trimmed by 6 bases and the J gene end by 0 bases; junction bases not matched to a gene: 6. Looked up from germline, CDR1 is MNHEY and CDR2 is SVGEGT. CDR3 size: 17 residues. The CDR3, as DNA: TGTGCCAGCAGGGACAGGGGCCTAGCCTCTGGGGCCAACGTCCTGACTTTC. The encoded protein is CASRDRGLASGANVLTF.

This clonotype was seen just once. The V gene is TRBV19, the J gene TRBJ1-5; TRBD1 might be the D (5 bases). Trimming stripped 4 bases from V and 6 bases from J, with 13 bases between. The CDR3 runs to 14 residues. Per the germline V gene, CDR1 is LNHDA and CDR2 is SQIVND (reference sequence). Written as DNA, the CDR3 is TGTGCCAGTAGTAAGGGGCAGGGACCTCAGCCCCAGCATTTT. It translates to CASSKGQGPQPQHF.

The gene calls are TRBV28 and TRBJ2-2; no clear D. CDR1 and CDR2 (germline): MDHEN, SYDVKM. This CDR3 has 14 amino acids. Trimming took off 5 bases at V and 4 bases at J, with 11 bases between the two ends. The CDR3 reads CASSPLRSTGELFF. CDR3 in DNA: TGTGCCAGCAGTCCCTTGAGGAGCACCGGGGAGCTGTTTTTT.

The CDR3 DNA reads as TGTGCCAGCAGTTACGTGCAGGGGGCGTACGTAAACACTGAAGCTTTCTTT. Encoded protein: CASSYVQGAYVNTEAFF. The chain recombines TRBV6-5 with TRBJ1-1; 8 bases match TRBD1. This CDR3 spans 17 amino acids. Germline V gene lookup returns CDR1 MNHEY and CDR2 SVGAGI. V trimming: 2 bases; J trimming: 2 bases; junction bases outside the gene matches: 10.

In DNA, the CDR3 is TGTGCCAGTAGTATAGGGTACGGGCAGGGGGCGATGGAGACCCAGTACTTC. This gives the protein CASSIGYGQGAMETQYF. The J gene is TRBJ2-5, the V gene TRBV19, with 8 bases lining up with TRBD1. The CDR3 covers 17 residues. Looked up from germline, CDR1 is LNHDA and CDR2 is SQIVND (reference sequence). V lost 1 base, J lost 5 bases, and 12 bases stayed unmatched. The full variable domain, in which reference TRBV19 and TRBJ2-5 provide the parts outside the CDR3, is DGGITQSPKYLFRKEGQNVTLSCEQNLNHDAMYWYRQDPGQGLRLIYYSQIVNDFQKGDIAEGYSVSREKKESFPLTVTSAQKNPTAFYLCASSIGYGQGAMETQYFGPGTRLLVL.

The V call is TRBV2, the J call TRBJ1-1; D unresolved. Trimming removed 3 bases at V and 4 bases at J, with 9 bases between. The CDR3 runs 13 residues. The germline CDR1 and CDR2 sequences are SNHLY and FYNNEI. The CDR3 DNA is TGTGCCAGCAGTGATCGGGCAGCCACTGAAGCTTTCTTT. Protein sequence: CASSDRAATEAFF.

The chain employs TRBV7-9 and TRBJ1-2; D is ambiguous. The CDR3 has 12 residues. From germline, CDR1 is SEHNR and CDR2 FQNEAQ (reference sequence). Trimming pared 5 bases from V and 7 bases from J, leaving 11 bases between. The CDR3 spells CASSPPPFGYTF. For the CDR3, the DNA is TGTGCCAGCAGCCCCCCCCCGTTTGGCTACACCTTC.

This clonotype was seen just once. This chain connects TRBV24-1 to TRBJ2-1, with 13 bases that match TRBD2. CDR1 is KGHDR and CDR2 is SFDVKD in the germline V gene. J was trimmed by 3 bases and V by 5 bases; bases with no gene match: 3. The CDR3 covers 16 residues. The CDR3 spells CATSGGLAGDYNEQFF. The CDR3 nucleotides read TGTGCCACCAGTGGAGGACTAGCGGGAGACTACAATGAGCAGTTCTTC.

The genes are TRBV28 and TRBJ2-2; D is possibly TRBD1 (6 bases). CDR1 and CDR2 from the germline V gene are MDHEN and SYDVKM. V lost 5 bases, J lost 4 bases, and 8 bases lay in between. This CDR3 has 13 residues. The CDR3 region is CASSGTPTGELFF. In DNA form, the CDR3 reads TGTGCCAGCAGTGGGACACCCACCGGGGAGCTGTTTTTT.

The J gene is TRBJ2-5, the V gene TRBV20-1, with D perhaps matching TRBD1 or TRBD2 (5 bases each). This CDR3 region has 17 residues. With 4 bases removed from V and 4 bases from J, the gap between germline ends came to 25 bases. Per the germline V gene, CDR1 is DFQATT and CDR2 is SNEGSKA (reference sequence). CDR3: CSATKYFPGPGRETQYF. CDR3 bases: TGCAGTGCTACTAAATATTTTCCGGGCCCGGGGCGAGAGACCCAGTACTTC.

The genes are TRBV12-3 or TRBV12-4 and TRBJ2-1; 7 positions agree with TRBD2. The CDR3 is 16 amino acids. The V segment lost 3 bases and the J segment 4 bases; nucleotides outside the gene matches: 9. The CDR3 spells CASSFGGDYLYNEQFF. The CDR3 DNA reads as TGTGCCAGCAGTTTTGGGGGGGACTACCTATACAATGAGCAGTTCTTC.

The chain recombines TRBV24-1 with TRBJ1-2; D is undetermined. V was cut by 3 bases and J by 5 bases, with 3 bases left in between. The CDR3 covers 11 residues. Germline CDR1 KGHDR, CDR2 SFDVKD. The DNA for the CDR3 is TGTGCCACCAGTGATAGATATGGCTACACCTTC. Amino acid sequence: CATSDRYGYTF.

This chain uses TRBV9 with TRBJ2-3; no definite D call. Trimming left V 0 bases short and J 3 bases short, with 23 bases between. Germline CDR1 reads SGDLS; CDR2 reads YYNGEE. This CDR3 has 19 amino acids. The DNA for the CDR3 is TGTGCCAGCAGCGTAGACCCCTTGTTGGCCTATAGGGTTACAGATACGCAGTATTTT. Translation: CASSVDPLLAYRVTDTQYF. Full variable domain (outside the CDR3, taken from reference TRBV9 and TRBJ2-3): DSGVTQTPKHLITATGQRVTLRCSPRSGDLSVYWYQQSLDQGLQFLIQYYNGEERAKGNILERFSAQQFPDLHSELNLSSLELGDSALYFCASSVDPLLAYRVTDTQYFGPGTRLTVL.

The genes are TRBV2 and TRBJ1-4; 9 positions agree with TRBD1. The V segment lost 3 bases and the J segment 8 bases; nucleotides outside the gene matches: 10. The CDR3 length is 16 residues. CDR1 and CDR2 from the germline V gene are SNHLY and FYNNEI. The DNA for the CDR3 is TGTGCCAGCAGTGATTTTCCGACAGGGGGACGCGAAAAACTGTTTTTT. Protein product: CASSDFPTGGREKLFF.

V is TRBV30 and J is TRBJ2-5, with D perhaps TRBD2 (5 bases). Germline V gene lookup returns CDR1 GTSNPN and CDR2 SVGIG (reference sequence). CDR3 size: 14 residues. With 3 bases removed from V and 2 bases from J, the gap between germline ends came to 13 bases. In DNA, the CDR3 is TGTGCCTGGAGCCGGGGAGTAGGGCAAGAGACCCAGTACTTC. Amino acid sequence: CAWSRGVGQETQYF.

V usage is TRBV11-2 and J usage is TRBJ1-2, with D possibly matching TRBD1 (6 bases). Trimming left V 4 bases short and J 8 bases short, with 32 bases between. From germline, CDR1 is SGHAT and CDR2 FQNNGV. The CDR3 totals 19 residues. The chain's CDR3 is CASSSYLGGRDETPWGYTF. The CDR3 coding sequence is TGTGCCAGCAGCTCTTACTTGGGGGGCCGGGACGAGACTCCTTGGGGCTACACCTTC.

The V and J genes are TRBV12-5 and TRBJ2-5, with 7 bases aligning to TRBD1. Trimming removed 6 bases from V and 3 bases from J; junction bases left unmatched: 7. The germline V gene encodes CDR1 LGHNT and CDR2 FRNRAP. The CDR3 extends over 14 amino acids. The DNA for the CDR3 is TGTGCTAGTGGCGGAGTAGACAGGGAAGAGACCCAGTACTTC. Translated: CASGGVDREETQYF. The variable domain in full, completed from reference TRBV12-5 and TRBJ2-5, reads DARVTQTPRHKVTEMGQEVTMRCQPILGHNTVFWYRQTMMQGLELLAYFRNRAPLDDSGMPKDRFSAEMPDATLATLKIQPSEPRDSAVYFCASGGVDREETQYFGPGTRLLVL.

The V call is TRBV7-2, the J call TRBJ2-7, with a weak D call TRBD2 (5 bases). Germline V gene sequence: CDR1 SGHTA, CDR2 FQGNSA. This CDR3 comprises 15 residues. V was clipped by 2 bases and J by 0 bases, with 11 bases between them. The CDR3 protein is CASSLTLGNSYEQYF. The DNA for the CDR3 is TGTGCCAGCAGCTTAACCCTCGGGAACTCCTACGAGCAGTACTTC.

V gene TRBV7-9 combines with J gene TRBJ2-1, with 9 bases identical to TRBD2. V shed 4 bases, J shed 2 bases, and the junction held 15 bases outside the gene matches. The CDR3 runs 19 residues. Germline V gives CDR1 SEHNR, CDR2 FQNEAQ (reference sequence). This chain's CDR3 is CASSSPGAGGIVTYNEQFF. The CDR3 DNA reads TGTGCCAGCAGCTCACCTGGAGCGGGAGGCATCGTCACCTACAATGAGCAGTTCTTC.